The rows below give T cell receptor beta chains drawn from one sample of a study of beta chain features in type 1 diabetes. Assay: immunoSEQ multiplex PCR; the TCRdb copy retains only in-frame clones and omits some. The sample has about 650,000 clones; 12% are singletons. The sequencing sample was made of naive CD4+ T cells from blood. The source of these receptors is a man younger than 40 with type 1 diabetes. The CDR3 runs from the conserved cysteine through the conserved F or W. Each record gives: D gene, V gene, J gene, clone size, CDR3 protein, CDR3 DNA. D genes are given only for firm matches. Expanded clones get a size class; other rows say once, few or many, or leave the size out.

D gene: -; V gene: TRBV5-6; J gene: TRBJ1-1; clone size: -; CDR3 protein: CASSLGQGGTEAFF; CDR3 DNA: TGTGCCAGCAGCTTGGGCCAGGGAGGGACTGAAGCTTTCTTT
D gene: -; V gene: TRBV30; J gene: TRBJ1-3; clone size: few; CDR3 protein: CAWSVHPQGTGNTIYF; CDR3 DNA: TGTGCCTGGAGTGTCCACCCACAGGGCACTGGAAACACCATATATTTT
D gene: -; V gene: TRBV29-1; J gene: TRBJ1-1; clone size: -; CDR3 protein: CSARGTEAFF; CDR3 DNA: TGCAGCGCCCGGGGGACTGAAGCTTTCTTT
D gene: TRBD2; V gene: TRBV6-5; J gene: TRBJ2-1; clone size: few; CDR3 protein: CASSSLAGGSYNEQFF; CDR3 DNA: TGTGCCAGCAGTTCCCTAGCGGGGGGCTCCTACAATGAGCAGTTCTTC
D gene: -; V gene: TRBV19; J gene: TRBJ1-5; clone size: few; CDR3 protein: CASSIWSNQPQHF; CDR3 DNA: TGTGCCAGTAGTATATGGAGCAATCAGCCCCAGCATTTT
D gene: -; V gene: TRBV10-3; J gene: TRBJ2-2; clone size: few; CDR3 protein: CAISVNGRLFTGELFF; CDR3 DNA: TGTGCCATCAGTGTGAATGGGCGACTTTTCACCGGGGAGCTGTTTTTT
D gene: -; V gene: TRBV29-1; J gene: TRBJ1-3; clone size: -; CDR3 protein: CSVSEGDSGNTIYF; CDR3 DNA: TGCAGCGTTTCTGAGGGAGATTCTGGAAACACCATATATTTT
D gene: -; V gene: TRBV27; J gene: TRBJ1-2; clone size: few; CDR3 protein: CASSFTDGNYGYTF; CDR3 DNA: TGTGCCAGCAGTTTCACCGACGGAAACTATGGCTACACCTTC
D gene: TRBD2; V gene: TRBV4-3; J gene: TRBJ2-3; clone size: -; CDR3 protein: CASSQGIGASGDPDTQYF; CDR3 DNA: TGCGCCAGCAGCCAAGGGATCGGGGCTAGCGGGGACCCAGATACGCAGTATTTT
D gene: -; V gene: TRBV5-1; J gene: TRBJ2-7; clone size: -; CDR3 protein: CASSLAGFSYEQYF; CDR3 DNA: TGCGCCAGCAGCTTGGCGGGATTCTCCTACGAGCAGTACTTC
D gene: -; V gene: TRBV7-2; J gene: TRBJ1-5; clone size: -; CDR3 protein: CASSLAPRGNQPQHF; CDR3 DNA: TGTGCCAGCAGCTTAGCGCCGAGGGGCAATCAGCCCCAGCATTTT
D gene: -; V gene: TRBV18; J gene: TRBJ2-3; clone size: few; CDR3 protein: CASSPRTKDTQYF; CDR3 DNA: TGTGCCAGCTCACCCCGGACTAAAGATACGCAGTATTTT
D gene: -; V gene: TRBV6-6; J gene: TRBJ2-1; clone size: -; CDR3 protein: CASSYAAPGVNEQFF; CDR3 DNA: TGTGCCAGCAGTTACGCAGCCCCAGGGGTAAATGAGCAGTTCTTC
D gene: -; V gene: TRBV13; J gene: TRBJ2-3; clone size: -; CDR3 protein: CASSQGGGPTPGTQYF; CDR3 DNA: TGTGCCAGCAGCCAGGGAGGGGGTCCTACTCCCGGTACGCAGTATTTT
D gene: -; V gene: TRBV4-1; J gene: TRBJ2-1; clone size: -; CDR3 protein: CASSQPALSYNEQFF; CDR3 DNA: TGCGCCAGCAGCCAACCAGCCTTGTCCTACAATGAGCAGTTCTTC
D gene: TRBD2; V gene: TRBV7-3; J gene: TRBJ2-5; clone size: few; CDR3 protein: CASSSPRNSGTSYQETQYF; CDR3 DNA: TGTGCCAGCAGCTCCCCCAGGAATAGCGGGACGTCGTACCAAGAGACCCAGTACTTC
D gene: -; V gene: TRBV29-1; J gene: TRBJ1-1; clone size: few; CDR3 protein: CSVWQGGAGTEAFF; CDR3 DNA: TGCAGCGTGTGGCAAGGGGGGGCAGGGACTGAAGCTTTCTTT
D gene: TRBD1; V gene: TRBV9; J gene: TRBJ1-2; clone size: -; CDR3 protein: CASSESTGGADGYTF; CDR3 DNA: TGTGCCAGCAGCGAATCGACAGGGGGCGCCGATGGCTACACCTTC
D gene: -; V gene: TRBV6-1; J gene: TRBJ1-4; clone size: few; CDR3 protein: CASSEDSTNEKLFF; CDR3 DNA: TGTGCCAGCAGTGAAGACAGCACTAATGAAAAACTGTTTTTT
D gene: -; V gene: TRBV11-2; J gene: TRBJ2-1; clone size: -; CDR3 protein: CASSSPRRGFNEQFF; CDR3 DNA: TGTGCCAGCAGCTCTCCCCGACGGGGGTTCAATGAGCAGTTCTTC
D gene: TRBD1; V gene: TRBV5-1; J gene: TRBJ2-1; clone size: -; CDR3 protein: CACNPRDRNNEQFF; CDR3 DNA: TGCGCCTGCAACCCCCGGGACAGAAACAATGAGCAGTTCTTC
D gene: -; V gene: TRBV4-3; J gene: TRBJ1-2; clone size: -; CDR3 protein: CASSQDGSYGYTF; CDR3 DNA: TGCGCCAGCAGCCAAGACGGCAGCTATGGCTACACCTTC
D gene: TRBD1; V gene: TRBV2; J gene: TRBJ2-2; clone size: -; CDR3 protein: CASTRDSHTGELFF; CDR3 DNA: TGTGCCAGCACCCGGGACAGCCACACCGGGGAGCTGTTTTTT
D gene: TRBD2; V gene: TRBV29-1; J gene: TRBJ2-1; clone size: -; CDR3 protein: CSVDPWAGGSYNEQFF; CDR3 DNA: TGCAGCGTTGACCCTTGGGCGGGGGGATCCTACAATGAGCAGTTCTTC
D gene: TRBD1; V gene: TRBV18; J gene: TRBJ2-1; clone size: -; CDR3 protein: CASSPSGTDNEQFF; CDR3 DNA: TGTGCCAGCTCACCTTCTGGGACAGACAATGAGCAGTTCTTC
D gene: -; V gene: TRBV6-6; J gene: TRBJ2-5; clone size: few; CDR3 protein: CASSAPGQWRGAQYF; CDR3 DNA: TGTGCCAGCAGTGCCCCGGGACAGTGGAGGGGGGCCCAGTACTTC
D gene: -; V gene: TRBV29-1; J gene: TRBJ2-3; clone size: few; CDR3 protein: CSAGGLGTDTQYF; CDR3 DNA: TGCAGCGCCGGGGGGCTCGGGACAGATACGCAGTATTTT
D gene: -; V gene: TRBV7-2; J gene: TRBJ2-3; clone size: -; CDR3 protein: CASRYRVRSGHTQYF; CDR3 DNA: TGTGCCAGCAGGTACAGGGTTAGGTCAGGTCATACGCAGTATTTT
D gene: -; V gene: TRBV28; J gene: TRBJ1-5; clone size: -; CDR3 protein: CASTPSGLGNQPQHF; CDR3 DNA: TGTGCCAGCACCCCTTCCGGGTTGGGCAATCAGCCCCAGCATTTT
D gene: TRBD1; V gene: TRBV5-6; J gene: TRBJ1-2; clone size: -; CDR3 protein: CASSLGQGYTF; CDR3 DNA: TGTGCCAGCAGCTTAGGACAGGGATACACCTTC
D gene: TRBD1; V gene: TRBV29-1; J gene: TRBJ2-1; clone size: -; CDR3 protein: CSAQGALYNEQFF; CDR3 DNA: TGCAGCGCCCAGGGGGCCCTGTACAATGAGCAGTTCTTC
D gene: -; V gene: TRBV2; J gene: TRBJ2-1; clone size: -; CDR3 protein: CASSRDNYNEQFF; CDR3 DNA: TGTGCCAGCAGCCGCGACAATTACAATGAGCAGTTCTTC
D gene: -; V gene: TRBV7-9; J gene: TRBJ1-2; clone size: -; CDR3 protein: CASSPLGRRNYGYTF; CDR3 DNA: TGTGCCAGCAGCCCCCTGGGACGGAGAAACTATGGCTACACCTTC
D gene: TRBD2; V gene: TRBV29-1; J gene: TRBJ2-5; clone size: few; CDR3 protein: CSVAGGGETQYF; CDR3 DNA: TGCAGCGTTGCGGGGGGTGGGGAGACCCAGTACTTC
D gene: TRBD1; V gene: TRBV5-1; J gene: TRBJ1-1; clone size: few; CDR3 protein: CASSIDRDTEAFF; CDR3 DNA: TGCGCCAGCAGCATAGACAGGGACACTGAAGCTTTCTTT
D gene: TRBD2; V gene: TRBV5-1; J gene: TRBJ2-3; clone size: few; CDR3 protein: CASSRGTSGIDTQYF; CDR3 DNA: TGCGCCAGCAGCCGCGGGACTAGCGGAATAGATACGCAGTATTTT
D gene: TRBD1; V gene: TRBV18; J gene: TRBJ1-1; clone size: few; CDR3 protein: CASSPGQGEAFF; CDR3 DNA: TGTGCCAGCTCACCCGGACAGGGGGAAGCTTTCTTT
D gene: -; V gene: TRBV13; J gene: TRBJ1-1; clone size: -; CDR3 protein: CASSYRQQNTEAFF; CDR3 DNA: TGTGCCAGCAGCTATAGGCAGCAGAACACTGAAGCTTTCTTT
D gene: -; V gene: TRBV4-3; J gene: TRBJ2-2; clone size: -; CDR3 protein: CASSQETRAETGELFF; CDR3 DNA: TGCGCCAGCAGCCAAGAAACCAGGGCGGAAACCGGGGAGCTGTTTTTT
D gene: TRBD1; V gene: TRBV5-1; J gene: TRBJ1-2; clone size: -; CDR3 protein: CASSSAGTGSYGYTF; CDR3 DNA: TGCGCCAGCAGCTCCGCCGGGACAGGCAGTTATGGCTACACCTTC
D gene: -; V gene: TRBV21-1; J gene: TRBJ2-4; clone size: -; CDR3 protein: CARKSTGIAKNIQYF; CDR3 DNA: TGTGCCAGGAAATCTACGGGGATCGCCAAAAACATTCAGTACTTC
D gene: TRBD1; V gene: TRBV18; J gene: TRBJ2-7; clone size: -; CDR3 protein: CASSPPQRAVTGTYEQYF; CDR3 DNA: TGTGCCAGCTCACCCCCACAAAGGGCGGTGACAGGGACCTACGAGCAGTACTTC
D gene: -; V gene: TRBV18; J gene: TRBJ2-6; clone size: few; CDR3 protein: CASSVGSGANVLTF; CDR3 DNA: TGTGCCAGCTCAGTGGGCTCTGGGGCCAACGTCCTGACTTTC
D gene: TRBD1; V gene: TRBV6-6; J gene: TRBJ2-7; clone size: few; CDR3 protein: CASSSTGVEQYF; CDR3 DNA: TGTGCCAGCAGTTCCACAGGGGTTGAGCAGTACTTC
D gene: TRBD2; V gene: TRBV14; J gene: TRBJ2-7; clone size: few; CDR3 protein: CASSPGTSRLTYEQYF; CDR3 DNA: TGTGCCAGCAGCCCCGGGACTAGCAGGTTAACCTACGAGCAGTACTTC
D gene: -; V gene: TRBV14; J gene: TRBJ1-3; clone size: few; CDR3 protein: CASSHGNPTLRTIYF; CDR3 DNA: TGTGCCAGCAGTCACGGAAACCCCACCTTGCGCACCATATATTTT
D gene: TRBD1; V gene: TRBV29-1; J gene: TRBJ1-1; clone size: few; CDR3 protein: CSVESTGYTEAFF; CDR3 DNA: TGCAGCGTCGAATCGACAGGGTACACTGAAGCTTTCTTT
D gene: -; V gene: TRBV7-3; J gene: TRBJ2-1; clone size: -; CDR3 protein: CASSLVGGSDNEQFF; CDR3 DNA: TGTGCCAGCAGCTTGGTCGGGGGAAGCGACAATGAGCAGTTCTTC
D gene: -; V gene: TRBV7-2; J gene: TRBJ2-1; clone size: -; CDR3 protein: CASSLMRGFYNEQFF; CDR3 DNA: TGTGCCAGCAGCTTAATGAGGGGGTTTTACAATGAGCAGTTCTTC
D gene: -; V gene: TRBV6-6; J gene: TRBJ1-2; clone size: -; CDR3 protein: CASSLGTAQANYGYTF; CDR3 DNA: TGTGCCAGCAGTTTGGGGACCGCCCAAGCTAACTATGGCTACACCTTC
D gene: TRBD1; V gene: TRBV27; J gene: TRBJ2-7; clone size: few; CDR3 protein: CASSLKSTGEISYEQYF; CDR3 DNA: TGTGCCAGCAGTTTAAAATCAACAGGGGAAATTTCGTACGAGCAGTACTTC
D gene: -; V gene: TRBV28; J gene: TRBJ1-2; clone size: few; CDR3 protein: CASRGRSGIPRYTF; CDR3 DNA: TGTGCCAGCAGAGGTAGATCCGGAATTCCCCGCTACACCTTC
D gene: TRBD2; V gene: TRBV6-4; J gene: TRBJ2-3; clone size: -; CDR3 protein: CASSQTSGRPSTDTQYF; CDR3 DNA: TGTGCCAGCAGTCAGACTAGCGGGCGCCCCAGCACAGATACGCAGTATTTT
D gene: TRBD1; V gene: TRBV18; J gene: TRBJ1-5; clone size: -; CDR3 protein: CASSPGTGEQPQHF; CDR3 DNA: TGTGCCAGCTCACCTGGGACAGGGGAGCAGCCCCAGCATTTT
D gene: -; V gene: TRBV7-2; J gene: TRBJ1-5; clone size: few; CDR3 protein: CASSLGAALGNQPQHF; CDR3 DNA: TGTGCCAGCAGCTTGGGCGCAGCCTTGGGCAATCAGCCCCAGCATTTT
D gene: -; V gene: TRBV6-6; J gene: TRBJ1-2; clone size: -; CDR3 protein: CASSPDAYGYTF; CDR3 DNA: TGTGCCAGCAGCCCCGACGCCTATGGCTACACCTTC
D gene: -; V gene: TRBV6-5; J gene: TRBJ1-1; clone size: -; CDR3 protein: CASSFDGRQDEAFF; CDR3 DNA: TGTGCCAGCAGCTTTGATGGGAGACAGGATGAAGCTTTCTTT